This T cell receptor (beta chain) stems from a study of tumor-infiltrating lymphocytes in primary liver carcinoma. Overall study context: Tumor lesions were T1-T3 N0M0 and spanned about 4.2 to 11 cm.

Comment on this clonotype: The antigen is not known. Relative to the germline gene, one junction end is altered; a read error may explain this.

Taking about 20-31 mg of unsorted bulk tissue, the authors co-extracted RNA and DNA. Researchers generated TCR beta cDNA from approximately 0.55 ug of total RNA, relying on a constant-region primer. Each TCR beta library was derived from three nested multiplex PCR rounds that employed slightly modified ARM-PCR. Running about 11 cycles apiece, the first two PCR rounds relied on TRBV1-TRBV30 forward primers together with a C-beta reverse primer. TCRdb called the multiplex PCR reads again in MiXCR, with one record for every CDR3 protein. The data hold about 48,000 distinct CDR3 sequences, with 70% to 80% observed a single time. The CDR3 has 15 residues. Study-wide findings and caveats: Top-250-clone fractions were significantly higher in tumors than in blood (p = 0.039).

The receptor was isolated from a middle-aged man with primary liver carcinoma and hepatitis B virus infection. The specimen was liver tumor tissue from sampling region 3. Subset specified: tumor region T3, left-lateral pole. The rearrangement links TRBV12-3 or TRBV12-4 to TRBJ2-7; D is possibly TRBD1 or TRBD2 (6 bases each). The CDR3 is CTSGPRGGGNHEQYF. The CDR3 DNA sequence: TGTACCAGCGGGCCACGAGGAGGGGGGAACCACGAGCAGTACTTC.